The TCR beta chain described here comes from a study of cytomegalovirus exposure and HLA in healthy donors. Regarding the study as a whole: Equally common other TCR beta chains were less clonally expanded than HLA-associated ones, a later analysis found.

The table lists this clone with many counts. The antigen is not known. 13 Jbeta primers and 60 Vbeta primers were used for the PCR. Sequencing was performed with immunoSEQ multiplex PCR; in TCRdb, only in-frame clones are kept and a portion is missing. The table shows roughly 84,000 clones, with about 78% occurring only once. CDR1 is SGHVS, CDR2 FNYEAQ, per germline. This CDR3 has 16 amino acids. Trimming took 1 base from V and 1 from J; bases not matched to a gene: 4. The rearrangement joins TRBV7-6 to TRBJ1-5; TRBD1 agrees at 7 bases. The material sequenced was PBMCs. The source of this sequence is a man aged 45-60 years in good health and CMV-seronegative. The CDR3 is CASSLGDSSSNQPQHF. CDR3 nucleotides: TGTGCCAGCAGCTTAGGGGACAGCTCCAGCAATCAGCCCCAGCATTTT.